This is a list of T cell receptor beta chains from one sample in a study of cytomegalovirus exposure and HLA in healthy donors. TCRdb's table, derived via immunoSEQ multiplex PCR, lists solely in-frame clones and lacks some. The sample holds about 170,000 clones, roughly 83% seen once. The sequencing sample was made of PBMCs. These receptors were collected from a boy aged 2-9 years in good health and CMV-seronegative. CDR3s include the opening cysteine and the closing phenylalanine or tryptophan. A clone size is listed for some rows: how often the clone was seen (once, few, many), or a class if it is expanded.

size	V	J	CDR3
.	TRBV12-5	TRBJ1-1	CASGLASPGGGTEAFF
.	TRBV5-4	TRBJ1-3	CASSLGRGSGNTIYF
.	TRBV27	TRBJ1-3	CASRDRPSSGNTIYF
few	TRBV19	TRBJ1-5	CASSMGMSGQPQHF
.	TRBV5-4	TRBJ2-2	CATTLRGRAMSGELFF
.	TRBV4-3	TRBJ2-2	CASSQDGETNPGELFF
.	TRBV7-2	TRBJ2-3	CASSPRQSTQYF
once	TRBV19	TRBJ2-3	CASSLGAMDTQYF
.	TRBV4-1	TRBJ1-4	CASSHSGGQDEKLFF
.	TRBV6-1	TRBJ1-6	CASSEMHTNSPLHF
once	TRBV5-1	TRBJ1-6	CASSLGQVDSPLHF
.	TRBV7-2	TRBJ1-1	CASRPTIRDTEAFF
.	TRBV4-1	TRBJ2-3	CASSQAGIGTDTQYF
.	TRBV6-1	TRBJ2-4	CASSERWGLLDKNIQYF
.	TRBV7-9	TRBJ1-2	CASSLSHRDLDGYTF
.	TRBV7-2	TRBJ2-3	CASSFQTSGTDTQYF
.	TRBV6-6	TRBJ2-5	CASTRQGGETQYF
once	TRBV5-6	TRBJ2-7	CASSLGGSIAYEQYF
.	TRBV11-2	TRBJ2-1	CASSRTVAGGINEQFF
.	TRBV4-1	TRBJ1-4	CASSPDRGGEKLFF
.	TRBV5-4	TRBJ2-1	CASSQQGFYNEQFF
.	TRBV7-2	TRBJ2-5	CASSLAGVGVVYF
.	TRBV19	TRBJ2-4	CASSIWQGWNIQYF
.	TRBV7-2	TRBJ1-1	CASSFYQSTTEAFF
.	TRBV10-1	TRBJ2-1	CASSEGTSGLQGEQFF
.	TRBV5-6	TRBJ2-3	CASSKGGERGADTQYF
.	TRBV19	TRBJ1-4	CASSFRKTPDEKLFF
.	TRBV27	TRBJ2-3	CASSLRPRGTDTQYF
once	TRBV7-2	TRBJ2-3	CASSPERTDTQYF
.	TRBV25-1	TRBJ1-2	CASSESGLRGYTF
.	TRBV9	TRBJ1-1	CASSVAQGPRAEAFF
.	TRBV5-1	TRBJ2-5	CASRPGTSGSYETQYF
.	TRBV19	TRBJ1-1	CASSPGQGRGFTEAFF
.	TRBV11-2	TRBJ2-3	CASSQGLAGAGGTDTQYF
.	TRBV18	TRBJ1-1	CASSPTRDRHEAFF
.	TRBV7-2	TRBJ2-3	CASSLTGPDTQYF
.	TRBV6-6	TRBJ2-1	CASVKGRYEQFF
few	TRBV29-1	TRBJ2-3	CSGYWDRGGTDTQYF
.	TRBV5-1	TRBJ1-2	CASSLGTGENYGYTF
.	TRBV7-3	TRBJ2-1	CASSLTAEKGNEQFF
.	TRBV21-1	TRBJ1-6	CASSKGEDKAVEPLHF
.	TRBV6-5	TRBJ2-7	CASRRGLNTYEQYF
few	TRBV19	TRBJ2-2	CASSHSPGQGITGELFF
.	TRBV6-6	TRBJ2-5	CASSYGSSGGQETQYF
once	TRBV11-2	TRBJ2-1	CASSDPRSGSRYEQFF
.	TRBV2	TRBJ2-2	CASSVQGHTGELFF
.	TRBV6-5	TRBJ2-5	CASSFRAPWETQYF
.	TRBV28	TRBJ2-7	CASSSGKGAYEQYF
.	TRBV5-1	TRBJ2-1	CASSLRVSGSGDEQFF
once	TRBV11-1	TRBJ2-3	CASSLARGDTQYF
few	TRBV4-3	TRBJ1-4	CASSQGGREPREKLFF
.	TRBV6-1	TRBJ2-1	CASPSADAYNEQFF
.	TRBV18	TRBJ1-2	CASSPQGLEGYTF